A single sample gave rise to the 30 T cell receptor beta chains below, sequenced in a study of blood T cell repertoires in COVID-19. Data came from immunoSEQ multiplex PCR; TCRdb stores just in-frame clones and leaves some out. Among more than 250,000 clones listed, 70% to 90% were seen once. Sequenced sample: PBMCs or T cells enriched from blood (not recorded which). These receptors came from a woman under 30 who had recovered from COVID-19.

The CDR3 DNA reads TGTGCCTGGACTAGCGGGTCCTACGAGCAGTACTTC. As protein: CAWTSGSYEQYF. The gene calls are TRBV30 and TRBJ2-7; 8 nucleotides align to TRBD2. After removal of 4 bases from V and 1 base from J, the junction contained 0 bases not matched to a gene. The CDR3 is made up of 12 amino acids. The germline CDR1 and CDR2 sequences are GTSNPN and SVGIG (reference sequence).

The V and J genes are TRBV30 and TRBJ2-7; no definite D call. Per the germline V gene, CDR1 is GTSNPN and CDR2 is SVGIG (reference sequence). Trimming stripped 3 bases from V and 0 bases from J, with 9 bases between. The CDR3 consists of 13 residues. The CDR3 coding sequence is TGTGCCTGGAGGCCAGATGCCTCCTACGAGCAGTACTTC. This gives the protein CAWRPDASYEQYF.

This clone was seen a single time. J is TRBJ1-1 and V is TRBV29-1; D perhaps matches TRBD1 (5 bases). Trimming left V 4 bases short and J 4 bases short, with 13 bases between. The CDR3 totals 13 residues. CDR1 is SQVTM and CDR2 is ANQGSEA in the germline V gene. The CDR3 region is CSVAGMGGTEAFF. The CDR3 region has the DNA TGCAGCGTTGCTGGAATGGGGGGCACTGAAGCTTTCTTT.

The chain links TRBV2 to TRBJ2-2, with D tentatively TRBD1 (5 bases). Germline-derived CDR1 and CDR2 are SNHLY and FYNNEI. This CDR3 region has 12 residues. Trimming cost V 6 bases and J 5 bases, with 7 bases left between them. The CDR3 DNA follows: TGTGCCAGCAGAGGGGAAACCGGGGAGCTGTTTTTT. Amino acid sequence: CASRGETGELFF.

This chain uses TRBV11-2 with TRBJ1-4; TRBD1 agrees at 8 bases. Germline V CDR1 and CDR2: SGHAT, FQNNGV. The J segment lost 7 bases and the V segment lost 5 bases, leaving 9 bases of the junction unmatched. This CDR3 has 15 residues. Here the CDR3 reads CASSPLNRGGEKLFF. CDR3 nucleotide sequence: TGTGCCAGCAGCCCCCTGAACAGGGGGGGTGAAAAACTGTTTTTT.

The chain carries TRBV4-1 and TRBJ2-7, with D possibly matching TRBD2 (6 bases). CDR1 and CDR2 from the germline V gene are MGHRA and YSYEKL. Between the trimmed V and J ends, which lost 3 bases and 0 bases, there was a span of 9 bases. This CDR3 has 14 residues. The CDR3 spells CASSHGGNSYEQYF. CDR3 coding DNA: TGCGCCAGCAGCCATGGGGGGAACTCCTACGAGCAGTACTTC.

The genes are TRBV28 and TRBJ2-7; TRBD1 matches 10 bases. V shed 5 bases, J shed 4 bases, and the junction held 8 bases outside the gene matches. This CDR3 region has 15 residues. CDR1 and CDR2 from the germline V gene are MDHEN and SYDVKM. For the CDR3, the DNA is TGTGCCAGCAGTACACCACCGGGACAGGGGTACGAGCAGTACTTC. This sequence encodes CASSTPPGQGYEQYF.

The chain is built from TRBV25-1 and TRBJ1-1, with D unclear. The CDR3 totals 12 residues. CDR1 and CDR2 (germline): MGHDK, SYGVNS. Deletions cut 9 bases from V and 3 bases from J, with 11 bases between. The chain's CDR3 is CASWSTYTEAFF. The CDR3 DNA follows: TGTGCCAGTTGGAGTACCTACACTGAAGCTTTCTTT. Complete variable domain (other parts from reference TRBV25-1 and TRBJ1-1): EADIYQTPRYLVIGTGKKITLECSQTMGHDKMYWYQQDPGMELHLIHYSYGVNSTEKGDLSSESTVSRIRTEHFPLTLESARPSHTSQYLCASWSTYTEAFFGQGTRLTVV.

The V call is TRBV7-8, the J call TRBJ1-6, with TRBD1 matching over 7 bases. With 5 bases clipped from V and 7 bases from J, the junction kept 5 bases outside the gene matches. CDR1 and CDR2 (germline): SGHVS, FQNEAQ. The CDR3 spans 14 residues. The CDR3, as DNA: TGTGCCAGCAGCCCGAACAGGGGAAATTCACCCCTCCACTTT. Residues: CASSPNRGNSPLHF.

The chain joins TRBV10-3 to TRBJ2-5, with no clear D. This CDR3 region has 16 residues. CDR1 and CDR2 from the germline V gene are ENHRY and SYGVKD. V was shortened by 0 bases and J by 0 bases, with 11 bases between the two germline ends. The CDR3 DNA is TGTGCCATCAGTGAGTCCTGGGCCAGCAACCAAGAGACCCAGTACTTC. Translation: CAISESWASNQETQYF.

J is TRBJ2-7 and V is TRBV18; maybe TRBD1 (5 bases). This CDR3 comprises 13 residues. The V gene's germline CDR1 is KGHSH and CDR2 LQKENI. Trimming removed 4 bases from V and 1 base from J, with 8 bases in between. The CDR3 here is CASSHDSSYEQYF. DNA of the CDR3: TGTGCCAGCTCACATGACAGTTCCTACGAGCAGTACTTC.

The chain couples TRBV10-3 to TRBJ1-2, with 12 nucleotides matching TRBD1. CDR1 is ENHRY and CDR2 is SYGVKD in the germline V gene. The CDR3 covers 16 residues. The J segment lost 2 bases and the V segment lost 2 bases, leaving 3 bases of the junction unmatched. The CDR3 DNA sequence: TGTGCCATCAGTGAGGAGGGGACAGGGGGCAACTATGGCTACACCTTC. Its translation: CAISEEGTGGNYGYTF.

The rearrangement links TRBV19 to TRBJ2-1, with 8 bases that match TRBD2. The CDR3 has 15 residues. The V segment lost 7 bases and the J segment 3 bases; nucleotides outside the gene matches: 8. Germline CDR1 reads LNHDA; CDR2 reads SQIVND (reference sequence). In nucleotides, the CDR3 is TGTGCCAGTAAGGTCCCGGGACTAGACTACAATGAGCAGTTCTTC. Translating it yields CASKVPGLDYNEQFF.

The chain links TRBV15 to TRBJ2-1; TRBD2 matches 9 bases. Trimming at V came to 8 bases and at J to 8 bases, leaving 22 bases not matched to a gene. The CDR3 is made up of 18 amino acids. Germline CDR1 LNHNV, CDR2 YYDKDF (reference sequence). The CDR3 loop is CATGPSAGGPTYIHEQFF. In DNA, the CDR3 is TGTGCCACCGGACCTTCCGCGGGGGGGCCGACTTACATTCATGAGCAGTTCTTC.

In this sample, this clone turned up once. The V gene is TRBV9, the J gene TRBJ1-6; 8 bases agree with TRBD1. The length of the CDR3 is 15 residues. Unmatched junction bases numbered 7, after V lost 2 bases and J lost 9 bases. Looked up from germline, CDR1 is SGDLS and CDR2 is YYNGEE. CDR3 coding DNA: TGTGCCAGCAGCGTCTCCGGGACAGGCCTTTCACCCCTCCACTTT. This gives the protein CASSVSGTGLSPLHF.

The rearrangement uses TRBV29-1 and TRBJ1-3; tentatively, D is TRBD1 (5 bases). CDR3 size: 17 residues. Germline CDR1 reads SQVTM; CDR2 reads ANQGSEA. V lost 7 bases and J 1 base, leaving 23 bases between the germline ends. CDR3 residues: CSGGGGQGFLSGNTIYF. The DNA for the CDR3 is TGCAGCGGCGGGGGGGGTCAAGGGTTCCTTTCTGGAAACACCATATATTTT.

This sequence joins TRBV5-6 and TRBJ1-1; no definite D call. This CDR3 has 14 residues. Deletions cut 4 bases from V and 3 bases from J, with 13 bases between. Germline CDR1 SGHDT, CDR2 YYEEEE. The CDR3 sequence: CASSVGVSDTEAFF. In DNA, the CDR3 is TGTGCCAGCAGCGTGGGTGTTTCCGACACTGAAGCTTTCTTT.

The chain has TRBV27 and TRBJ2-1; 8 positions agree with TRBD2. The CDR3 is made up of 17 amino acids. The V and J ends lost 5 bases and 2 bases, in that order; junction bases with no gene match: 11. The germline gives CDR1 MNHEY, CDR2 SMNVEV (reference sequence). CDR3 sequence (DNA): TGTGCCAGCAGTCCGGAACTAGCGGCCGCAACCTACAATGAGCAGTTCTTC. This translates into CASSPELAAATYNEQFF.

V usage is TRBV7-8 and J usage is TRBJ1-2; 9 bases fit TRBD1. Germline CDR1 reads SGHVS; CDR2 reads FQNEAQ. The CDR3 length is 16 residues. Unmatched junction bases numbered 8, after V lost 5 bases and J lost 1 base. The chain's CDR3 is CASSLTGGLLNYGYTF. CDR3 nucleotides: TGTGCCAGCAGCCTCACAGGGGGCCTTCTTAACTATGGCTACACCTTC. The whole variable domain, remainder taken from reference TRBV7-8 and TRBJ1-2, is GAGVSQSPRYKVAKRGQDVALRCDPISGHVSLFWYQQALGQGPEFLTYFQNEAQLDKSGLPSDRFFAERPEGSVSTLKIQRTQQEDSAVYLCASSLTGGLLNYGYTFGSGTRLTVV.

The CDR3 region has the DNA TGTGCCAGCACCTTCGGGAGGGGACTAGTCACAGATACGCAGTATTTT. Its translation is CASTFGRGLVTDTQYF. The chain has TRBV3-1 (or the pseudogene TRBV3-2) and TRBJ2-3; 8 bases are a match to TRBD2. Germline-derived CDR1 and CDR2 are LGHDT and YNNKEL (reference sequence). V lost 7 bases and J lost 2; bases outside the gene matches: 11. The CDR3 is 16 residues long.

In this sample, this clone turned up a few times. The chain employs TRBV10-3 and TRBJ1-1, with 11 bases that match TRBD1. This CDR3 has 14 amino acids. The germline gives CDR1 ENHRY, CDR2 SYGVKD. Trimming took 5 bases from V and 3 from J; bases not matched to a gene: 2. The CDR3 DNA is TGTGCCATCAGTTTGGGACAGGGGGACACTGAAGCTTTCTTT. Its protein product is CAISLGQGDTEAFF.

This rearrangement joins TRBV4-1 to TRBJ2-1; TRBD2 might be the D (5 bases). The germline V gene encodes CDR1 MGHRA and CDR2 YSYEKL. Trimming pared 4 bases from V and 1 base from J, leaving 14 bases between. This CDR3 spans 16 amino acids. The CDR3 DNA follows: TGCGCCAGCAGCCCCGTTGGCGGGCGGTCCTACAATGAGCAGTTCTTC. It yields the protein CASSPVGGRSYNEQFF.

Here the CDR3 reads CAISESTGGETQYF. CDR3 bases: TGTGCCATCAGTGAGTCGACAGGAGGAGAGACCCAGTACTTC. The V gene is TRBV10-3, the J gene TRBJ2-5, with D possibly TRBD1 on 6 matching bases. The CDR3 covers 14 residues. CDR1 is ENHRY, CDR2 SYGVKD, per germline. V lost 0 bases to trimming and J lost 4 bases, with 9 bases between them.

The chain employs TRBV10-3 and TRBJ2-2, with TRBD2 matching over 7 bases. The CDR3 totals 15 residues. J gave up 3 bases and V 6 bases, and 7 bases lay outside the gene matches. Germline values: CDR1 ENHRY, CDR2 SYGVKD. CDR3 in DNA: TGTGCCATCAGCCCCGTAGCGGGCGACACCGGGGAGCTGTTTTTT. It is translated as CAISPVAGDTGELFF.

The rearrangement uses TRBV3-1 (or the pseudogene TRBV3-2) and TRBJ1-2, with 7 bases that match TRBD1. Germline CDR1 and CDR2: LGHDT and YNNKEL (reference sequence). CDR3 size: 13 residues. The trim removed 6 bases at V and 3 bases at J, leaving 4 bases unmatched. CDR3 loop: CASSPGGDYGYTF. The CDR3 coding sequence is TGTGCCAGCAGTCCAGGGGGAGACTATGGCTACACCTTC.

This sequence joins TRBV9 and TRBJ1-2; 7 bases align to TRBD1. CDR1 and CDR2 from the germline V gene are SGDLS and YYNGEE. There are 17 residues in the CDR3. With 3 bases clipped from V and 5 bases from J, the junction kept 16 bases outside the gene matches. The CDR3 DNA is TGTGCCAGCAGCGCGGGTCGTATTAGGGGACAGATATATGGCTACACCTTC. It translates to CASSAGRIRGQIYGYTF.

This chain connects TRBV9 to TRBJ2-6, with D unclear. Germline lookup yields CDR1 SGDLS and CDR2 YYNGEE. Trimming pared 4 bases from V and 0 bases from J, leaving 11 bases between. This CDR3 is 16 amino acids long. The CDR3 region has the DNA TGTGCCAGCAGCCCCCACGCGGCCTCTGGGGCCAACGTCCTGACTTTC. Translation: CASSPHAASGANVLTF.

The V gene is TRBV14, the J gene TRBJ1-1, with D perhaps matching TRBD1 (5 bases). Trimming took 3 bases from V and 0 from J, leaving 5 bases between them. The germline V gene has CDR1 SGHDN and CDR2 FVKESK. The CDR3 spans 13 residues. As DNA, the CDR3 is TGTGCCAGCAGCCACAGGGTGAACACTGAAGCTTTCTTT. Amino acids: CASSHRVNTEAFF.

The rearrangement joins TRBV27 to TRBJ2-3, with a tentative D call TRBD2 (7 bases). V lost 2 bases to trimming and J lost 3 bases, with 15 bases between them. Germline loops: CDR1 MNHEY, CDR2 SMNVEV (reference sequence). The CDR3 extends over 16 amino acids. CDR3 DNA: TGTGCCAGCAGTTTAACGGGGGGCATGAGAACAGATACGCAGTATTTT. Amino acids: CASSLTGGMRTDTQYF.

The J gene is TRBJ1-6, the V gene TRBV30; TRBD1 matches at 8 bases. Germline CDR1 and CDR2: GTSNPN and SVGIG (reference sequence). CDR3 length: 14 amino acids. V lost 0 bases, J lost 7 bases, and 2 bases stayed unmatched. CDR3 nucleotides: TGTGCCTGGAGTGTAAGGACAGGGAATTCACCCCTCCACTTT. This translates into CAWSVRTGNSPLHF. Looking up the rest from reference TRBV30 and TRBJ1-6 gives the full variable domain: SQTIHQWPATLVQPVGSPLSLECTVEGTSNPNLYWYRQAAGRGLQLLFYSVGIGQISSEVPQNLSASRPQDRQFILSSKKLLLSDSGFYLCAWSVRTGNSPLHFGNGTRLTVT.